This T cell receptor (beta chain) was found in a study of cytomegalovirus exposure and HLA in healthy donors. On the study more broadly: An earlier analysis identified 120 million or so unique TCR beta sequences in some 180 million T cells. The study, taken as a whole, reports: Productive status was seen about 87% or about 30% of the time for most TCR beta V segments in an earlier analysis. It was taken for granted in presence/absence analyses that sequencing depth across donors was roughly uniform.

13 Jbeta primers and 60 Vbeta primers were used for the PCR. Sequenced by immunoSEQ multiplex PCR; TCRdb stores in-frame clones only, minus some. The sample has about 200,000 clones, more than 65% seen once; the top ten hold less than 2%. CDR3 length equals 13 residues. V was trimmed by 2 bases and J by 2 bases, leaving 7 bases between them. Germline CDR1 and CDR2: SGHVS and FNYEAQ. Remarks on this clone: Its antigen is as yet unknown.

The sample comprised PBMCs. J is TRBJ2-7 and V is TRBV7-6; D not certain. This TCR came from a woman in her thirties in good health and CMV-seronegative. The DNA for the CDR3 is TGTGCCAGCAGCTTACGAGAAACCTACGAGCAGTACTTC. Its protein product is CASSLRETYEQYF.